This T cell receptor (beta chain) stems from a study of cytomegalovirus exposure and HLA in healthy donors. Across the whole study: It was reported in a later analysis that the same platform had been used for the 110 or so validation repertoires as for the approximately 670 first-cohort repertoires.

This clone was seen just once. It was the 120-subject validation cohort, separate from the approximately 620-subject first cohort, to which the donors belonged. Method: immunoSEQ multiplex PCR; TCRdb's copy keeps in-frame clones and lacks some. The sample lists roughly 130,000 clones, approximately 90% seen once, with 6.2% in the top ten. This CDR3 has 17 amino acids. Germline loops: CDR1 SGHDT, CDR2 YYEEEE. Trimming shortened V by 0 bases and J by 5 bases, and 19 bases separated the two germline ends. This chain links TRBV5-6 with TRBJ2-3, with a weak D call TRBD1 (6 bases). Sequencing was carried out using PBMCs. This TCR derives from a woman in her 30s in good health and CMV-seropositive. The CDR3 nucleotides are TGTGCCAGCAGCTTGGCCGATTTGGGGGCGCCGGTAGATACGCAGTATTTT. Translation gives CASSLADLGAPVDTQYF. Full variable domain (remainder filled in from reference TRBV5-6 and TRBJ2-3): DAGVTQSPTHLIKTRGQQVTLRCSPKSGHDTVSWYQQALGQGPQFIFQYYEEEERQRGNFPDRFSGHQFPNYSSELNVNALLLGDSALYLCASSLADLGAPVDTQYFGPGTRLTVL.